This T cell receptor beta chain comes out of a study of beta chain features in type 1 diabetes. About the research overall: Patients did not differ from healthy donors in age, gender or cell yield. All of the samples together had 107,917,701 sorted cells examined.

What was sequenced were expressed TCRB transcripts, since all of the isolated RNA had been reverse transcribed. This table comes from immunoSEQ multiplex PCR, and its TCRdb copy is limited to in-frame clones, with some not included. The sample includes more than 110,000 clones, 6.9% of them seen just once. Study-wide results and caveats: Within the patient group, naive, central memory and Treg TCRB repertoires appeared more similar to each other than within healthy donors.

On average, the one heparinised blood draw given by each donor was approximately 0.12 L. There are a few counts of this clone. Antigen unknown. CDR3 length: 12 residues. Between the trimmed V and J ends, which lost 1 base and 8 bases, there was a span of 6 bases. Germline CDR1 reads LGHNT; CDR2 reads FRNRAP. The sequence was obtained from a woman aged 25 to 39 in good health. Sequenced sample: central memory CD4+ T cells from blood. The chain recombines TRBV12-5 with TRBJ2-1; D is ambiguous. Here the CDR3 reads CASGLGVDEQFF. The CDR3 bases are TGTGCTAGTGGTTTGGGAGTCGATGAGCAGTTCTTC.